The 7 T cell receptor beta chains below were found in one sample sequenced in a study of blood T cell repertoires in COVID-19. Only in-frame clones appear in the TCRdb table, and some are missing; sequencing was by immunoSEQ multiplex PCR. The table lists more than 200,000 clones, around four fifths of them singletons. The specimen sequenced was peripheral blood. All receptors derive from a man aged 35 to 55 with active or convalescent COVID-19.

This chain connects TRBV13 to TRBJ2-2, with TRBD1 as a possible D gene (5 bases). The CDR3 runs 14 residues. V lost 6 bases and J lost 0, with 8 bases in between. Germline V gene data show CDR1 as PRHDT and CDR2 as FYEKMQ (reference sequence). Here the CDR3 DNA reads TGTGCCAGCAGAAGGACAACGAACACCGGGGAGCTGTTTTTT. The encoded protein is CASRRTTNTGELFF.

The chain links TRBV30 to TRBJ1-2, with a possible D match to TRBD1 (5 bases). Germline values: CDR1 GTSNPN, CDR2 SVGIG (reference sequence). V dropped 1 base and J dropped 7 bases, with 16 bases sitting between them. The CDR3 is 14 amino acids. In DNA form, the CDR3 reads TGTGCCTGGAGTGGCCAGGGAATAGCTGCTGGCTACACCTTC. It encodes CAWSGQGIAAGYTF.

The DNA for the CDR3 is TGTGCCAGCAGTTACTCCCGGGACAGGCACACTGAAGCTTTCTTT. It codes for CASSYSRDRHTEAFF. This chain connects TRBV6-5 to TRBJ1-1; 8 bases fit TRBD1. J was trimmed by 3 bases and V by 0 bases; bases with no gene match: 3. The CDR3 has 15 amino acids. Germline lookup yields CDR1 MNHEY and CDR2 SVGAGI.

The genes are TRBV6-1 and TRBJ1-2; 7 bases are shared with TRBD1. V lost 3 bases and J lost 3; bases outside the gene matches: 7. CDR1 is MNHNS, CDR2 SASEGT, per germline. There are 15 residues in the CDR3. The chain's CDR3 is CASSEGPGGHYGYTF. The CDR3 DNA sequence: TGTGCCAGCAGTGAGGGGCCAGGGGGGCACTATGGCTACACCTTC.

CDR3 residues: CASTGTRLITDTQYF. As DNA, the CDR3 is TGTGCCAGCACAGGGACTCGCCTAATCACAGATACGCAGTATTTT. The chain employs TRBV28 and TRBJ2-3; tentative D call: TRBD2 (6 bases). The germline gives CDR1 MDHEN, CDR2 SYDVKM. The CDR3 contains 15 residues. Trimming pared 7 bases from V and 2 bases from J, leaving 16 bases between.

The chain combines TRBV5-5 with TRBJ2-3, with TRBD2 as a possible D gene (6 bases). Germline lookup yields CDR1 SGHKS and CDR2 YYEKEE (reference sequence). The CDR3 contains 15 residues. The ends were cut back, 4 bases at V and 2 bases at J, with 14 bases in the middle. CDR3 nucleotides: TGTGCCAGCAGCAGGCGGGACGGCTCCACAGATACGCAGTATTTT. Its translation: CASSRRDGSTDTQYF.

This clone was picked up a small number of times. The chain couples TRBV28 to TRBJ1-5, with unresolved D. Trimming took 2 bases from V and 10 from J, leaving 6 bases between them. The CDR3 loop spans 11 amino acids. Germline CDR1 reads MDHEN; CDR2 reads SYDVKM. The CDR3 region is CASSLAAPQHF. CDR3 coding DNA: TGTGCCAGCAGTTTAGCGGCACCCCAGCATTTT.